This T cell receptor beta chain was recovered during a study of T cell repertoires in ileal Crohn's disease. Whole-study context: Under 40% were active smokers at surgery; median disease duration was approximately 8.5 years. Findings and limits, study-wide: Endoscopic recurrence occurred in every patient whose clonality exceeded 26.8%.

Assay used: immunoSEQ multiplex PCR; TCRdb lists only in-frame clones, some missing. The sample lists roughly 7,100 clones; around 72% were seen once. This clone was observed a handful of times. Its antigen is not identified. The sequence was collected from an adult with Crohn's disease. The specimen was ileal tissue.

The CDR3 protein is CASSPDRSSRYGYTF. Written as DNA, the CDR3 is TGTGCCAGCTCACCCGACAGATCCTCGAGGTATGGCTACACCTTC. The genes are TRBV18 and TRBJ1-2; tentative D call: TRBD1 (5 bases). Germline V gene data show CDR1 as KGHSH and CDR2 as LQKENI. The CDR3 has 15 residues. The V end lost 3 bases, the J end lost 5 bases, and 16 bases lay between the germline ends.